The present T cell receptor beta chain was sequenced within a study of regulatory T cells in long-lasting Graves disease. TCR beta libraries were built with iRepertoire HTBI primers and Arm-PCR of CDR3 regions. TCRdb analysed the multiplex PCR reads with MiXCR anew, one entry per CDR3 protein. Among approximately 470,000 distinct CDR3 sequences listed, under 20% were seen once. This sample's time point: newly diagnosed GD, antithyroid drugs for less than 3 months. PBMC-extracted RNA yielded the TCR library. Investigators report Graves' disease was diagnosed under American Thyroid Association guidelines. This clonotype was counted ten times or more. Its cognate antigen is unknown. Study results and limitations: A limited number of samples was an acknowledged limitation. Patients with persistent Graves' had lower TCR diversity than newly diagnosed patients.

A further study also used this sample, focusing on T cells in Graves' hyperthyroidism and ophthalmopathy.

The material sequenced was peripheral blood mononuclear cells (PBMCs), taken at new diagnosis, from a patient treated with antithyroid drugs. This TCR was recovered from a middle-aged man with Graves disease.

The CDR3 is CAMSDRPTDTQYF. The CDR3 DNA follows: TGTGCCATGTCGGACAGACCCACAGATACGCAGTATTTT. V and J are TRBV11-2 and TRBJ2-3; possible D gene TRBD1, 6 bases. The V end lost 10 bases, the J end lost 2 bases, and 13 bases lay between the germline ends. The length of the CDR3 is 13 residues. Germline CDR1 is SGHAT and CDR2 is FQNNGV.